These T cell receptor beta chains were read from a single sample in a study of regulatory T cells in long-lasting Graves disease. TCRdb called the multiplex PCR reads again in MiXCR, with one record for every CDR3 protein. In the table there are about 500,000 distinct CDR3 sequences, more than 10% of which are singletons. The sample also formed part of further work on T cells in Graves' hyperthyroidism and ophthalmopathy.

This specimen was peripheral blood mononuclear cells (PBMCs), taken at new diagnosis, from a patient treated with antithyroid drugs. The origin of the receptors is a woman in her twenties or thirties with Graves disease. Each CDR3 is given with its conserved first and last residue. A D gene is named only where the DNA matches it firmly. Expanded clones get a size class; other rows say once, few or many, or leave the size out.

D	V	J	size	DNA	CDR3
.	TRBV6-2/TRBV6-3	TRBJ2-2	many	TGTGCCAGCAGTGCTGGAACCCGACGGGAGCTGTTTTTT	CASSAGTRRELFF
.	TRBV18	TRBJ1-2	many	TGTGCCAGCTCACCCGGACCTCTCTATGGCTACACCTTC	CASSPGPLYGYTF
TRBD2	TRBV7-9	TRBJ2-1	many	TGTGCCAGCAGCCCAAGATCTAGCGGGTCCTACAATGAGCAGTTCTTC	CASSPRSSGSYNEQFF
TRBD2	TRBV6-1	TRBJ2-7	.	TGTGCCAGCAGGATGGTCAGTCTAGCGGGAGGTTACGGCGAGCAGTACTTC	CASRMVSLAGGYGEQYF
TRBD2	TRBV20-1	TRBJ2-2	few	TGCAGTGCTAGATCTAGCGGGGCGATTACCGGGGAGCTGTTTTTT	CSARSSGAITGELFF
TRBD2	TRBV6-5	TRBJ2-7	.	TGTGCCAGCAGTTACTCCGGACCGGGGGGATACGAGCAGTACTTC	CASSYSGPGGYEQYF
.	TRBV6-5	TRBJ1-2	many	TGTGCCAGCAGTTATGGCACCTTTAACTATGGCTACACCTTC	CASSYGTFNYGYTF
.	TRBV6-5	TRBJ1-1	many	TGTGCCAGCAGTTACATGGACCCGAACACTGAAGCTTTCTTT	CASSYMDPNTEAFF
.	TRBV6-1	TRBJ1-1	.	TGTGCCAACAGTCCTGTAGGGGTGACCCCGGGGGAGCACGGTAATGAAGCTTTCTTT	CANSPVGVTPGEHGNEAFF
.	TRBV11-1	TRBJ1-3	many	TGTGCCAGCAGCTTAGAGGGAGACCGTTTCTCTGGAAACACCATATATTTT	CASSLEGDRFSGNTIYF
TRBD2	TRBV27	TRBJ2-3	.	TGTGCCAGCAGTCCGACTAGCGGGAGGAGCACAGATACGCAGTATTTT	CASSPTSGRSTDTQYF
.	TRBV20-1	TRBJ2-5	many	TGCAGTGCTAAGATCGGCGGTAGGTGGGAGACCCAGTACTTC	CSAKIGGRWETQYF
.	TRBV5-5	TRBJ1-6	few	TGTGCCAGCAGCTTGAGTTTCAGGGATTCACCCCTCCACTTT	CASSLSFRDSPLHF
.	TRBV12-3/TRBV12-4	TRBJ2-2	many	TGTGCCAGCAGTACCAGGGGAGGCACCGGGGAGCTGTTTTTT	CASSTRGGTGELFF
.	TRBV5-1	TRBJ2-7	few	TGCGCCAGCAGCCCCGACACTATTTCCTACGAGCAGTACTTC	CASSPDTISYEQYF
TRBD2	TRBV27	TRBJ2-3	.	TGTGCCAGCAGTTCTCCGCGGGGGGCGCAAGATACGCAGTATTTT	CASSSPRGAQDTQYF
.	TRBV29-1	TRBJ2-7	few	TGCAGCGTTGAGGGGACCCAAAGGCGGGAGCAGTACTTC	CSVEGTQRREQYF
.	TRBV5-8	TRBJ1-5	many	TGTGCCAGCGCGTACAGTGGGCCCCAGCATTTT	CASAYSGPQHF
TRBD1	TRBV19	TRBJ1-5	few	TGTGCCAGTAGTGGGACAGGGGGCGCGAGCAATCAGCCCCAGCATTTT	CASSGTGGASNQPQHF
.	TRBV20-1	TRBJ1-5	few	TGCAGTGCTAGAGAGGGTAGCGATCAGCCCCAGCATTTT	CSAREGSDQPQHF
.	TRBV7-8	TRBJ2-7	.	TGTGCCAGCAGCTTAGCGCGCAGGGGCTACGAGCAGTACTTC	CASSLARRGYEQYF
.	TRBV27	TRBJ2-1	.	TGTGCCAGCAGTTTTGGACGGACTGAGCAGTTCTTC	CASSFGRTEQFF
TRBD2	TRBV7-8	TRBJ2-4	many	TGTGCCAGCAGTTATGGGACTAGCGGGAGGTCCATTCAGTACTTC	CASSYGTSGRSIQYF
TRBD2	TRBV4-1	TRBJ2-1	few	TGCGCCAGCAGCCAAGAGGGGCTAGCGGGAGGCGATGAGCAGTTCTTC	CASSQEGLAGGDEQFF
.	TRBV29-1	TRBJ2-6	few	TGCAGCGTCGGGGAGGCTGGGGCCAACGTCCTGACTTTC	CSVGEAGANVLTF
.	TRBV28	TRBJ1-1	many	TGTGCCAGCAGTTCCCAGGGGTGGGCCACTGAAGCTTTCTTT	CASSSQGWATEAFF
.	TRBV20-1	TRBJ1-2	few	TGCAGTGCGGTAGGGGGGCCTGGCTATGGCTACACCTTC	CSAVGGPGYGYTF
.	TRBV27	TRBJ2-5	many	TGTGCCAGCAGTTTAATATCAGGGGCCGAGACCCAGTACTTC	CASSLISGAETQYF
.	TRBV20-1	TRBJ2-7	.	TGCAGTGCTAGGCCCGTCTACGAGCAGTACTTC	CSARPVYEQYF
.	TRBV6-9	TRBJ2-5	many	TGTGCCAGCAGTTACGGTCAAGAGACCCAGTACTTC	CASSYGQETQYF